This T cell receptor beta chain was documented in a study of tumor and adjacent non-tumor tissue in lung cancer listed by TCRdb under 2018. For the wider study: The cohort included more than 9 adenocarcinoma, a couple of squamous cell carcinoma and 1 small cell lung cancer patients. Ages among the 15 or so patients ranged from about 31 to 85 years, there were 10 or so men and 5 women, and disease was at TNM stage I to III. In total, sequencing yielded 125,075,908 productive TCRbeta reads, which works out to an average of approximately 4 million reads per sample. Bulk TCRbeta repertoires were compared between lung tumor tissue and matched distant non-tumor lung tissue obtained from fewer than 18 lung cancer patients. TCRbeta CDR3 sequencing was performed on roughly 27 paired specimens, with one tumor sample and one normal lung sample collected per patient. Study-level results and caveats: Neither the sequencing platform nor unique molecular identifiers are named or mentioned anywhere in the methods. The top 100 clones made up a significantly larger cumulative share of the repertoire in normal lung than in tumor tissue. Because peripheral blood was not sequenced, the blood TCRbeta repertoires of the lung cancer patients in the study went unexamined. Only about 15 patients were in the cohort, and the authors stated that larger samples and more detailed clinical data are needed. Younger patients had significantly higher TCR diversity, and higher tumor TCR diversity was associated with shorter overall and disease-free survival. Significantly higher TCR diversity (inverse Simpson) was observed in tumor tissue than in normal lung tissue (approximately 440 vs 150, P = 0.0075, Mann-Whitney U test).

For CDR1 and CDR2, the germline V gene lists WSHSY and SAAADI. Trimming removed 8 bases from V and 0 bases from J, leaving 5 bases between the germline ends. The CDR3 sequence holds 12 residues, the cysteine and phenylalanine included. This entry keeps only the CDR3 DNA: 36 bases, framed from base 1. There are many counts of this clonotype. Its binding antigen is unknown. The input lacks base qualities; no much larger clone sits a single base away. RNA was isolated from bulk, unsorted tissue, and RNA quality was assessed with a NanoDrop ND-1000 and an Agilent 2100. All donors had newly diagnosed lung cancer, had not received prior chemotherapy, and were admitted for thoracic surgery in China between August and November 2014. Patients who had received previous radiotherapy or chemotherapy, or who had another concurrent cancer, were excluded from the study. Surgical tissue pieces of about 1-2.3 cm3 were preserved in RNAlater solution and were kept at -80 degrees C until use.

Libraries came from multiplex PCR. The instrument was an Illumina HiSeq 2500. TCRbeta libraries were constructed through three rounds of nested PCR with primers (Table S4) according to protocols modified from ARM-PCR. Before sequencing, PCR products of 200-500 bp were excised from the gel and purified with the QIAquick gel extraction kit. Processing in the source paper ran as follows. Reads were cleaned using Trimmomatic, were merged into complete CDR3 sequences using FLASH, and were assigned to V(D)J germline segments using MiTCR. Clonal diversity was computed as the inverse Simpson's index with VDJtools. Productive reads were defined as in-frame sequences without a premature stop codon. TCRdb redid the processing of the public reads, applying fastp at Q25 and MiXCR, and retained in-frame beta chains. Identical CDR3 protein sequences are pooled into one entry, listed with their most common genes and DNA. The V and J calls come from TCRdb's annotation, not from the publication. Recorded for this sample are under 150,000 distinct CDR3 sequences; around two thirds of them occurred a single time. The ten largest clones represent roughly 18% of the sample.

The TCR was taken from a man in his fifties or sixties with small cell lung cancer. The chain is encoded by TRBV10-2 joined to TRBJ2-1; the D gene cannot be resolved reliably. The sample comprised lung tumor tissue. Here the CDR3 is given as CASCGSYNEQFF. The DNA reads TGCGCCAGCTGCGGCTCCTACAATGAGCAGTTCTTC.